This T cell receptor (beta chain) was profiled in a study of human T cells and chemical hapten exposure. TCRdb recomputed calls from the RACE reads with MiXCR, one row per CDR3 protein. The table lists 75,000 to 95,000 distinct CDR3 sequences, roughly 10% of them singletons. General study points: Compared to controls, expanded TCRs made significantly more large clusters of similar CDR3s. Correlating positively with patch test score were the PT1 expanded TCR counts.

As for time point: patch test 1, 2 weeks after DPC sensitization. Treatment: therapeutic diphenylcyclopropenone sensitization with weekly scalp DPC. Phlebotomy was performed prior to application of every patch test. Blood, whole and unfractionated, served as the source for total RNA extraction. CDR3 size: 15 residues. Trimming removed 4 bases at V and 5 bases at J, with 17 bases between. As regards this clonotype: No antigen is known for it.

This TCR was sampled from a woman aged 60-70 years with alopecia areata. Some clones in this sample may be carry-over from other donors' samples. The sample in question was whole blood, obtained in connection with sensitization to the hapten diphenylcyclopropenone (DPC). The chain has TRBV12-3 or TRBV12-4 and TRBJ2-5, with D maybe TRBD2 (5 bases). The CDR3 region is CASSSPVERGETQYF. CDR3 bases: TGTGCCAGCAGTTCCCCGGTGGAGCGAGGGGAGACCCAGTACTTC.